Each of the 6 T cell receptor beta chains below was sequenced from the same sample in a study of identical twins. MiXCR, run by TCRdb on the 5' RACE reads, gives a single entry per CDR3 protein. The sample shows about 520,000 distinct CDR3 sequences, around 20% of them seen only once. These data were likewise used in another study, on T cells expressing NK-cell markers.

Sequenced input: CD4+ T cells sorted from blood. The source is a woman aged 18-29 years in good health.

This chain links TRBV10-3 with TRBJ2-7; possible D gene TRBD1, 5 bases. The CDR3 is 13 amino acids. Germline CDR1 is ENHRY and CDR2 is SYGVKD. With 10 bases removed from V and 0 bases from J, the gap between germline ends came to 13 bases. The CDR3 nucleotides are TGTGCCACCTTGTCCAGGGACTCCTACGAGCAGTACTTC. This codes for CATLSRDSYEQYF.

This chain joins TRBV20-1 and TRBJ2-7; 10 bases agree with TRBD2. V lost 0 bases and J lost 5; bases outside the gene matches: 4. CDR3 length equals 14 residues. Per the germline V gene, CDR1 is DFQATT and CDR2 is SNEGSKA (reference sequence). CDR3 region: CSARDLAGAHEQYF. In DNA form, the CDR3 reads TGCAGTGCTAGAGATCTAGCGGGAGCCCACGAGCAGTACTTC.

This chain links TRBV7-2 with TRBJ2-7; TRBD1 or TRBD2 may be the D gene (5 bases each). Trimming cost V 2 bases and J 3 bases, with 14 bases left between them. This CDR3 region has 15 residues. Germline V CDR1 and CDR2: SGHTA, FQGNSA. The CDR3 coding sequence is TGTGCCAGCAGCTTATATGGGGGAGCGGTCTACGAGCAGTACTTC. Encoded protein: CASSLYGGAVYEQYF.

V gene TRBV4-3 combines with J gene TRBJ2-6; D might be TRBD1 (5 bases). Trimming pared 4 bases from V and 4 bases from J, leaving 14 bases between. This CDR3 contains 16 residues. Looked up from germline, CDR1 is LGHNA and CDR2 is YSLEER. The DNA of the CDR3 is TGCGCCAGCAGCCCCCAGGGTGCTGCCGGGGCCAACGTCCTGACTTTC. Residues: CASSPQGAAGANVLTF.

The chain links TRBV20-1 to TRBJ1-3, with a weak D call TRBD1 (5 bases). The CDR3 spans 12 residues. Per germline, CDR1 DFQATT and CDR2 SNEGSKA (reference sequence). The CDR3 nucleotides are TGCAGCGCTGGGGCGGGTGGAAACACCATATATTTT. Protein sequence: CSAGAGGNTIYF.

The chain couples TRBV15 to TRBJ2-3; 10 bases line up with TRBD2. Trimming removed 2 bases from V and 8 bases from J; junction bases left unmatched: 10. The length of the CDR3 is 16 residues. Looked up from germline, CDR1 is LNHNV and CDR2 is YYDKDF (reference sequence). DNA for the CDR3: TGTGCCACCAGCAGAATGTCTAGCGGGAGTAGCGGTACGCAGTATTTT. Its translation is CATSRMSSGSSGTQYF. Looking up the rest from reference TRBV15 and TRBJ2-3 gives the full variable domain: DAMVIQNPRYQVTQFGKPVTLSCSQTLNHNVMYWYQQKSSQAPKLLFHYYDKDFNNEADTPDNFQSRRPNTSFCFLDIRSPGLGDTAMYLCATSRMSSGSSGTQYFGPGTRLTVL.